The rows below give T cell receptor beta chains drawn from one sample of a study of Graves' ophthalmopathy and Graves' hyperthyroidism. TCRdb itself ran the multiplex PCR reads through MiXCR, one entry per CDR3 protein. This sample has roughly 700,000 distinct CDR3 sequences; roughly two fifths occur once, and the top ten carry approximately 46%. Material: peripheral blood. Receptor source: an adult man with Graves' ophthalmopathy. CDR3s include the opening cysteine and the closing phenylalanine or tryptophan. Each record gives: clone size, V gene, D gene, J gene, CDR3 DNA, CDR3 protein. The D gene is left open where the match is weak. The listing skips clone size in some rows; elsewhere it reads once, few, many or a size class.

clone_size: .; v_call: TRBV2; d_call: TRBD2; j_call: TRBJ2-5; cdr3_nt: TGTGCCAGCAGCCCTACACATGGGACTAGACGTCAAGAGACCCAGTACTTC; cdr3_aa: CASSPTHGTRRQETQYF
clone_size: many; v_call: TRBV7-2; d_call: .; j_call: TRBJ2-6; cdr3_nt: TGTGCCAGCAGCTTGAGTCCGGCTGGGGCCAACGTCCTGACTTTC; cdr3_aa: CASSLSPAGANVLTF
clone_size: many; v_call: TRBV25-1; d_call: .; j_call: TRBJ1-1; cdr3_nt: TGTGCCAGCAGTGCCGTTAGTCGAGAAGCTTTCTTT; cdr3_aa: CASSAVSREAFF
clone_size: .; v_call: TRBV7-3; d_call: TRBD1; j_call: TRBJ1-6; cdr3_nt: TGTGCCAGCACCCCCGGACAGGGGGGAAATTCACCCCCCCACTTT; cdr3_aa: CASTPGQGGNSPPHF
clone_size: many; v_call: TRBV24-1; d_call: .; j_call: TRBJ1-2; cdr3_nt: TGTGCCACCCGGGGGAACTATGGCTACACCTTC; cdr3_aa: CATRGNYGYTF
clone_size: few; v_call: TRBV20-1; d_call: .; j_call: TRBJ2-5; cdr3_nt: TGCAGTGCTAGGTCGCGACAGCAAGAGACCCAGTACTTC; cdr3_aa: CSARSRQQETQYF
clone_size: .; v_call: TRBV20-1; d_call: .; j_call: TRBJ1-5; cdr3_nt: TGCAGTGCTAGAGAGCCCGGTACCAATCAGCCCCAGCATTTT; cdr3_aa: CSAREPGTNQPQHF
clone_size: .; v_call: TRBV7-2; d_call: .; j_call: TRBJ2-7; cdr3_nt: TGTGCCAGCAGGGGGGAGAGGCAGTACTTC; cdr3_aa: CASRGERQYF
clone_size: many; v_call: TRBV29-1; d_call: .; j_call: TRBJ1-4; cdr3_nt: TGCAGCGTGAGAACGGGAGGTGAAAAACTGTTTTTT; cdr3_aa: CSVRTGGEKLFF
clone_size: many; v_call: TRBV15; d_call: TRBD1; j_call: TRBJ1-2; cdr3_nt: TGTGCCAAGAGACCCACGGGACAGGCCATTTTTGGCTACACCTTC; cdr3_aa: CAKRPTGQAIFGYTF
clone_size: many; v_call: TRBV7-2; d_call: .; j_call: TRBJ2-7; cdr3_nt: TGTGCCAGCAGCTTAATCCCACGGGGAGACGAGCAGTACTTC; cdr3_aa: CASSLIPRGDEQYF
clone_size: few; v_call: TRBV25-1; d_call: TRBD1; j_call: TRBJ2-5; cdr3_nt: TGTGCCAGCGTTGAATTCGGGACAGAAGAGACCCAGTACTTC; cdr3_aa: CASVEFGTEETQYF
clone_size: .; v_call: TRBV11-1; d_call: .; j_call: TRBJ2-2; cdr3_nt: TGTGCCAGTATCAGCCTATCTAGCGTTGACACCGGGGAGCTGTTTTTT; cdr3_aa: CASISLSSVDTGELFF
clone_size: .; v_call: TRBV7-9; d_call: .; j_call: TRBJ2-2; cdr3_nt: TGTGCCAGCAGCCAACAGGGTCATGACACCGGGGAGCTGTTTTTT; cdr3_aa: CASSQQGHDTGELFF
clone_size: .; v_call: TRBV15; d_call: .; j_call: TRBJ2-2; cdr3_nt: TGTGCCACCAGCAGAGACCCTGGCTTTGAGCCATTCGCGAACACCGGGGAGCTGTTTTTT; cdr3_aa: CATSRDPGFEPFANTGELFF
clone_size: .; v_call: TRBV20-1; d_call: TRBD1; j_call: TRBJ2-7; cdr3_nt: TGCAGTGCTAGAGGGGACAGGCACGAGCAGTACTTC; cdr3_aa: CSARGDRHEQYF
clone_size: .; v_call: TRBV7-9; d_call: TRBD2; j_call: TRBJ2-7; cdr3_nt: TGTGCCAGCAGCCAAGGGGAGGGGTTGATACAATACGAGCAGTACTTC; cdr3_aa: CASSQGEGLIQYEQYF
clone_size: .; v_call: TRBV10-2; d_call: .; j_call: TRBJ1-5; cdr3_nt: TGCGCCAGCAGTGAGAGGAGGGGTAATCAGCCCCAGCATTTT; cdr3_aa: CASSERRGNQPQHF
clone_size: many; v_call: TRBV10-3; d_call: TRBD2; j_call: TRBJ2-7; cdr3_nt: TGTGCCATCAGTGACTTCGGACTAGCGGGGGGCTACGAGCAGTACTTC; cdr3_aa: CAISDFGLAGGYEQYF
clone_size: .; v_call: TRBV10-3; d_call: TRBD1; j_call: TRBJ2-2; cdr3_nt: TGTGCCATTGCTGCAGAGACAGGGTACACCGGGGAGCTGTTTTTT; cdr3_aa: CAIAAETGYTGELFF
clone_size: .; v_call: TRBV10-3; d_call: TRBD1; j_call: TRBJ1-5; cdr3_nt: TGTGCCATCAGCCGAGACAGGGGCCCAAATCAGCCCCAGCATTTT; cdr3_aa: CAISRDRGPNQPQHF
clone_size: .; v_call: TRBV15; d_call: .; j_call: TRBJ2-7; cdr3_nt: TGTGCCACCAGCCCAGGCAACGGACAAACCTACGAGCAGTACTTC; cdr3_aa: CATSPGNGQTYEQYF
clone_size: few; v_call: TRBV24-1; d_call: .; j_call: TRBJ1-5; cdr3_nt: TGTGCCAGCAGTTATGCAGGGCGGAATCAGCCCCAGCATTTT; cdr3_aa: CASSYAGRNQPQHF
clone_size: few; v_call: TRBV9; d_call: .; j_call: TRBJ2-7; cdr3_nt: TGTGCCAGCAGCCGGAATAAGGGAATCTCCTACGAGCAGTACTTC; cdr3_aa: CASSRNKGISYEQYF
clone_size: few; v_call: TRBV19; d_call: .; j_call: TRBJ1-4; cdr3_nt: TGTGCCAGTAGGGCTGGAAGTAATGAAAAACTGTTTTTT; cdr3_aa: CASRAGSNEKLFF
clone_size: .; v_call: TRBV12-3/TRBV12-4; d_call: TRBD2; j_call: TRBJ2-5; cdr3_nt: TGTGCCAGCCGAACGGGAGGATCGGGGGAGACCCAGTACTTC; cdr3_aa: CASRTGGSGETQYF
clone_size: .; v_call: TRBV29-1; d_call: TRBD2; j_call: TRBJ2-5; cdr3_nt: TGCAGCGTTGAAGGCGGGAGTGGGGAGACCCAGTACTTC; cdr3_aa: CSVEGGSGETQYF
clone_size: few; v_call: TRBV10-3; d_call: TRBD2; j_call: TRBJ2-5; cdr3_nt: TGTGCCATCAGTGAGTCTAGGACTAGCGGGGAGACCCAGTACTTC; cdr3_aa: CAISESRTSGETQYF
clone_size: .; v_call: TRBV7-7; d_call: TRBD1; j_call: TRBJ2-7; cdr3_nt: TGTGCTAAGGTGGCAGGGGGCTACGAGCAGTACTTC; cdr3_aa: CAKVAGGYEQYF
clone_size: few; v_call: TRBV5-1; d_call: TRBD1; j_call: TRBJ2-5; cdr3_nt: TGCGCCAGCAGCGCGACAGGGGGCCAAGAGACCCAGTACTTC; cdr3_aa: CASSATGGQETQYF